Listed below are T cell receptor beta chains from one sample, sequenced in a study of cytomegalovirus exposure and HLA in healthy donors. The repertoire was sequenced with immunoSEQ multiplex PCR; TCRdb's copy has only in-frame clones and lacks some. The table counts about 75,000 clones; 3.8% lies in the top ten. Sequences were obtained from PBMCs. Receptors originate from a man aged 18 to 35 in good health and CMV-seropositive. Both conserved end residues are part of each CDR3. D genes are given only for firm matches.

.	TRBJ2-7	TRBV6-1	CASSPELAGFNEQYF
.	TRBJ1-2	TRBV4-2	CASSQDRRQSGYTF
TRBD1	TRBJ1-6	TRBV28	CASSVTNRGQSPLHF
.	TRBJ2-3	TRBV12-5	CASGLDWTDTQYF
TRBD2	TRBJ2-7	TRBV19	CASTWTSGAYEQYF
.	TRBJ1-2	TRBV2	CASSGGQGTNYGYTF
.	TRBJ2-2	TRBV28	CASSSAGHGELFF
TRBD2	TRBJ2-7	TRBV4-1	CASSQGLAGVYEQYF
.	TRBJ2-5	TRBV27	CASSLYIQETQYF
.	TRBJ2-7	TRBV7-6	CASSLDLADSAYEQYF
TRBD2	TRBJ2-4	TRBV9	CASSVAGGRNIQYF
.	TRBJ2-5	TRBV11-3	CASSLSGAALETQYF
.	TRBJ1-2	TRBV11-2	CASSLGGSYGYTF
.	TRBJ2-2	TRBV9	CASSPSTPGRGGELFF
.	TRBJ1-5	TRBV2	CASQGTGYEPQHF
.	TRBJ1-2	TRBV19	CASSMNRYYGYTF
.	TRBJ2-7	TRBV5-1	CASSHSGEAYEQYF
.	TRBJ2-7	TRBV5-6	CASSFRGRGSYEQYF
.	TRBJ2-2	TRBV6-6	CASSYSEGGTGELFF
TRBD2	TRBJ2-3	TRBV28	CATNGLAGRDTQYF
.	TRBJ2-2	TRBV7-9	CASSSTGNTGELFF
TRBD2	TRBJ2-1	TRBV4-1	CASSQEIFRTSGAYNEQFF
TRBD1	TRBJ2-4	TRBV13	CASSLRTGEDIAKNIQYF
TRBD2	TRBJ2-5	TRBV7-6	CASRALGLAGVETQYF
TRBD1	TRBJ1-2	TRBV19	CASSIGSGGGIYGYTF
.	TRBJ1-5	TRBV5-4	CASSLEPQGNQPQHF
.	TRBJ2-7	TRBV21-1	CASSKVGSSGRARYEQYF
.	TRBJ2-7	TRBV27	CASSPYPGYEQYF
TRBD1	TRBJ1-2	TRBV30	CAWTPDRGHGYGYTF
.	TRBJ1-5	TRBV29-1	CSVEERGRAQHF
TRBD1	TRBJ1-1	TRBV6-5	CASSAQGAGNTEAFF
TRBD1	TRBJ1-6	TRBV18	CASSPNGQGSHSPLHF
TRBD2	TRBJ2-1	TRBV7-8	CASSSERGIYNEQFF
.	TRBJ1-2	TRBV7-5	CVRSLCGYTF